Following are 16 T cell receptor beta chains from one sample sequenced in a study of blood T cell repertoires in COVID-19. Method: immunoSEQ multiplex PCR; TCRdb's copy keeps in-frame clones and lacks some. The sample lists approximately 240,000 clones, approximately 81% occurring once. The sequenced sample was peripheral blood. The receptors come from a man aged 50 or older who had recovered from COVID-19.

CDR3 coding DNA: TGTGCCAGCAGCCTAGCGTCAGGAACGCAGTATTTT. It yields the protein CASSLASGTQYF. The V and J genes are TRBV27 and TRBJ2-3; TRBD2 might be the D (6 bases). Between the trimmed V and J ends, which lost 6 bases and 9 bases, there was a span of 13 bases. Germline CDR1 is MNHEY and CDR2 is SMNVEV (reference sequence). This CDR3 spans 12 amino acids.

The chain is built from TRBV18 and TRBJ1-2; 7 bases align to TRBD1. CDR3 length: 13 residues. J lost 3 bases, V lost 4 bases, and 2 bases had no gene match. CDR1 is KGHSH, CDR2 LQKENI, per germline. CDR3 DNA: TGTGCCAGCTCACACGACAGGGACTATGGCTACACCTTC. Encoded protein: CASSHDRDYGYTF.

This clone has just one count. The chain couples TRBV3-1 (or the pseudogene TRBV3-2) to TRBJ2-3, with 10 positions matching TRBD2. Germline-derived CDR1 and CDR2 are LGHDT and YNNKEL (reference sequence). V shed 5 bases and J 0 bases; nucleotides not matched to a gene: 11. The length of the CDR3 is 18 residues. CDR3 DNA: TGTGCCAGCAGCAGCACTAGCGGGGAAATCCCTAGCACAGATACGCAGTATTTT. It yields the protein CASSSTSGEIPSTDTQYF.

This clone has only a few counts. The chain employs TRBV19 and TRBJ2-3; 8 bases map to TRBD1. The CDR3 covers 15 residues. CDR1 LNHDA and CDR2 SQIVND come from the germline V gene (reference sequence). Trimming at V came to 3 bases and at J to 9 bases, leaving 11 bases not matched to a gene. This chain's CDR3 is CASSIQRGTGITQYF. CDR3 DNA sequence: TGTGCCAGTAGTATTCAGAGGGGGACAGGCATAACGCAGTATTTT.

The gene calls are TRBV7-9 and TRBJ1-4, with TRBD1 matching 7 bases. This CDR3 region has 16 residues. Germline CDR1 SEHNR, CDR2 FQNEAQ (reference sequence). V lost 1 base, J lost 10 bases, and 12 bases stayed unmatched. CDR3 sequence: CASSLGETGPRGKLFF. The CDR3, as DNA: TGTGCCAGCAGCTTAGGGGAGACAGGGCCACGGGGAAAACTGTTTTTT.

J is TRBJ2-1 and V is TRBV28; 12 positions agree with TRBD2. The CDR3 covers 14 residues. The germline V gene encodes CDR1 MDHEN and CDR2 SYDVKM. The V gene end was trimmed by 6 bases and the J gene end by 4 bases; junction bases not matched to a gene: 1. The CDR3 protein is CASRGTSGYNEQFF. CDR3 bases: TGTGCCAGCAGAGGGACTAGCGGGTACAATGAGCAGTTCTTC.

This chain joins TRBV14 and TRBJ2-1; D perhaps matches TRBD2 (6 bases). In germline, CDR1 is SGHDN, CDR2 FVKESK. Trimming took 0 bases from V and 10 from J, leaving 16 bases between them. The CDR3 runs 15 residues. The CDR3 nucleotides are TGTGCCAGCAGCCAAGATAGGATAGCGGCAGCGGAGCAGTTCTTC. It encodes CASSQDRIAAAEQFF.

This chain joins TRBV10-3 and TRBJ2-1, with TRBD2 matching over 14 bases. Germline V gene data show CDR1 as ENHRY and CDR2 as SYGVKD. The CDR3 extends over 17 amino acids. The ends lost 5 bases at V and 5 bases at J; junction bases unmatched: 8. The CDR3 DNA follows: TGTGCCATCAGTACCCAGCTGGGACTAGCGGGAGACAATGAGCAGTTCTTC. Encoded protein: CAISTQLGLAGDNEQFF.

The rearrangement links TRBV19 to TRBJ2-7, with a possible D match to TRBD1 (5 bases). The V gene's germline CDR1 is LNHDA and CDR2 SQIVND (reference sequence). V shed 2 bases and J shed 0 bases, with 8 bases lying between them. The CDR3 totals 14 residues. The CDR3 DNA sequence: TGTGCCAGTAGTATACAGGGTAGCTCCTACGAGCAGTACTTC. It codes for CASSIQGSSYEQYF.

This chain uses TRBV28 with TRBJ1-2; 7 bases map to TRBD1. This CDR3 has 13 amino acids. The V gene's germline CDR1 is MDHEN and CDR2 SYDVKM. The V and J ends lost 5 bases and 6 bases, in that order; junction bases with no gene match: 6. The CDR3 bases are TGTGCCAGCAGTCCCGGGACAGATGATGGCTACACCTTC. It translates to CASSPGTDDGYTF.

The V call is TRBV3-1 (or the pseudogene TRBV3-2), the J call TRBJ2-2; TRBD2 aligns across 12 bases. Trimming took 5 bases from V and 1 from J; bases not matched to a gene: 17. The CDR3 runs to 21 residues. The germline V gene encodes CDR1 LGHDT and CDR2 YNNKEL (reference sequence). The DNA for the CDR3 is TGTGCCAGCAGCAACACCGGGACTAGCGGGTATAGTCTAATGAACACCGGGGAGCTGTTTTTT. Translating gives CASSNTGTSGYSLMNTGELFF.

The table lists this clone with a count of one. The CDR3 nucleotides read TGTGCCAGCAGTTTACCACCGGCAGATACGCAGTATTTT. This codes for CASSLPPADTQYF. This chain uses TRBV28 with TRBJ2-3, with D unclear. V was shortened by 2 bases and J by 4 bases, with 7 bases between the two germline ends. From germline, CDR1 is MDHEN and CDR2 SYDVKM. The CDR3 loop spans 13 amino acids.

This clone was seen more than once but under ten times. V and J are TRBV25-1 and TRBJ2-5; D gene ambiguous. V dropped 2 bases and J dropped 2 bases, with 12 bases sitting between them. CDR1 MGHDK and CDR2 SYGVNS come from the germline V gene. The CDR3 totals 15 residues. CDR3 sequence reads: CASSEGHQIQETQYF. CDR3 nucleotides: TGTGCCAGCAGTGAAGGGCATCAGATTCAAGAGACCCAGTACTTC.

The V gene is TRBV19, the J gene TRBJ2-3; D uncertain. CDR1 LNHDA and CDR2 SQIVND come from the germline V gene (reference sequence). V shed 8 bases and J shed 2 bases, with 11 bases lying between them. This CDR3 is built from 13 residues. This chain's CDR3 is CASHTRNTDTQYF. In nucleotides, the CDR3 is TGTGCCAGTCATACAAGAAACACAGATACGCAGTATTTT.

On this clone: The identical CDR3 is also encoded by other nucleotide sequences in the sample. V usage is TRBV19 and J usage is TRBJ2-7; 7 nucleotides align to TRBD1. Germline V gives CDR1 LNHDA, CDR2 SQIVND (reference sequence). The trim removed 5 bases at V and 1 base at J, leaving 2 bases unmatched. CDR3 length: 13 residues. This chain's CDR3 is CASSPGGSYEQYF. For the CDR3, the DNA is TGTGCCAGTAGTCCAGGGGGATCCTACGAGCAGTACTTC.

This chain connects TRBV2 to TRBJ2-7; 11 positions agree with TRBD2. This CDR3 has 15 residues. Germline V gives CDR1 SNHLY, CDR2 FYNNEI. V lost 7 bases, J lost 2 bases, and 7 bases stayed unmatched. CDR3 coding DNA: TGTGCCAGCACTGATGTACTAGCGGGAGCCTACGAGCAGTACTTC. Its translation is CASTDVLAGAYEQYF.